This TCR beta chain was sequenced during a study of Ad26.COV2.S vaccination and SARS-CoV-2 variants (dated by TCRdb to 2020 to 2022). Describing the broader study: TCRbeta repertoire sequencing was used to assess the specificity and breadth of SARS-CoV-2-reactive T cell receptors after Ad26.COV2.S vaccination. The TCR-sequenced set comprised approximately 30 samples: some 19 Ad26.COV2.S vaccine recipients, 5 placebo recipients and 8 SARS-CoV-2 convalescent individuals. Summary of the overall study and its limitations: Higher spike-specific TCR breadth was observed in Ad26.COV2.S recipients than in placebo recipients (P = 0.0014). The authors noted that the TCR breadth and depth analyses may have underestimated total T cell responses. After vaccination, spike-specific CD8+ and CD4+ T cell responses were reported to show substantial breadth. Comparable non-spike TCR breadth was observed between vaccine and placebo recipients, consistent with only spike being contained in the vaccine.

After removal of 4 bases from V and 6 bases from J, the junction retains 10 bases not matched to a gene. The CDR3 goes from the cysteine to the phenylalanine over 15 residues. Only the CDR3 region is kept as DNA, spanning 45 bases read in frame from base 1. Per the germline V gene (reference sequence), SGHNT is the CDR1 and YYREEE is the CDR2. Reading the label with the study, this specimen's time point is: individuals recovered from natural SARS-CoV-2 infection. The immunoSEQ Assay was used to sequence TCRbeta CDR3 regions. After extraction, genomic DNA underwent amplification by bias-controlled multiplex PCR, followed by high-throughput sequencing. From the authors' description of their analysis: To quantify the absolute abundance of each unique TCRbeta CDR3 region, sequences were collapsed and filtered. Usable DNA was measured by amplifying reference genes present in all nucleated cells, and TCRbeta template counts were normalized to that usable DNA to estimate T cell fraction. Repertoire TCRs were annotated as SARS-CoV-2-specific by exact matching of V gene, CDR3 amino acid sequence and J gene to a known reactive TCR set. The reference SARS-CoV-2 TCR set came from MIRA and was filtered for enrichment in COVID-19-positive ImmuneCODE repertoires, removing public or cross-reactive TCRs. Drawing on the MIRA antigens, annotated TCRs were analysed further at the level of specific ORF or position within ORF. Breadth was defined as annotated unique rearrangements over total unique productive rearrangements; depth was the summed frequency of those rearrangements. Group comparisons of TCR breadth used two-sided Wilcoxon rank-sum tests. TCRdb carries this immuneACCESS record with in-frame sequences only. Its versions omit some clonotypes, under half of them owing to an unresolved V gene in the studies checked, with the rest unexplained. The DNA gave D and trimming, while V, J and clone size come from that table. This sample lists some 350,000 clones; 92% were detected once. The ten largest clones represent 3% to 4% of the sample.

In the case of this clone: Its antigen is not yet known. Base qualities are not provided; no much larger clone lies one nucleotide away.

This TCR derives from a human donor who had recovered from COVID-19. This sequence uses TRBV5-4 and TRBJ2-1, with 7 bases in between that match TRBD2. This specimen consisted of peripheral blood, obtained after recovery from COVID-19. The DNA sequence follows: TGTGCCAGCAGCCCGGGACGGAGGGAGGGCAATGAGCAGTTCTTC. Its protein reads: CASSPGRREGNEQFF.